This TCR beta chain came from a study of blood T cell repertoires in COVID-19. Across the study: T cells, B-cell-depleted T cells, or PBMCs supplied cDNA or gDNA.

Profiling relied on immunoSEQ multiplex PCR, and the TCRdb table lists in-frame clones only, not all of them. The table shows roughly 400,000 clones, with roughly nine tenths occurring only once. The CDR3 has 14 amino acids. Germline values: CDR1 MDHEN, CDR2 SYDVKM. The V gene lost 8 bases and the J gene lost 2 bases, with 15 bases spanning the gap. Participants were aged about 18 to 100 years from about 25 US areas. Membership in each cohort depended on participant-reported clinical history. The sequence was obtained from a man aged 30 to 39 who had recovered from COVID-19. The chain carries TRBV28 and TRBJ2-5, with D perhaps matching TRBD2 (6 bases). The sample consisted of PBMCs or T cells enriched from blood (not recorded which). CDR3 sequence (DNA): TGTGCCAGCGGGTCTGGAGGGCCTCAAGAGACCCAGTACTTC. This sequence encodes CASGSGGPQETQYF.